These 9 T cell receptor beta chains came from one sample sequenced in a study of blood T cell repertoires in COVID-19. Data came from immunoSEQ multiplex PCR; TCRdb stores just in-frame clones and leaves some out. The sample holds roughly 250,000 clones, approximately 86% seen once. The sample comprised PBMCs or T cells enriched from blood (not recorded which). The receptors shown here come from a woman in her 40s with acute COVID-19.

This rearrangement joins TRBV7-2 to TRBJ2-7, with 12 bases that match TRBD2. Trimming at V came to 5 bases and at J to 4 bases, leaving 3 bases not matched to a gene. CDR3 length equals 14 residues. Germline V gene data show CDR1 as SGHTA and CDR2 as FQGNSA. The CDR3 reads CASSPGLAGYEQYF. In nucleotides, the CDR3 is TGTGCCAGCAGCCCAGGACTAGCGGGATACGAGCAGTACTTC.

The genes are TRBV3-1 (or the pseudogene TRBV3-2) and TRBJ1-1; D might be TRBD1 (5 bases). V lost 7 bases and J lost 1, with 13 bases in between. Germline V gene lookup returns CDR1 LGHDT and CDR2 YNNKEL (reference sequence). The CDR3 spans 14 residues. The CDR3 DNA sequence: TGTGCCAGCAACAAACAGGAAGCGAACACTGAAGCTTTCTTT. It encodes CASNKQEANTEAFF.

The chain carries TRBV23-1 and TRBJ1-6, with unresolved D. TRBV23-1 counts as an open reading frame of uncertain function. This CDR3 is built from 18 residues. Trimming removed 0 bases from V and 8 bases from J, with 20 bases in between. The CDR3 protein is CASSQSVARPLLDSPLHF. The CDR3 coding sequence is TGCGCCAGCAGTCAATCAGTAGCTCGACCGCTTTTGGATTCACCCCTCCACTTT.

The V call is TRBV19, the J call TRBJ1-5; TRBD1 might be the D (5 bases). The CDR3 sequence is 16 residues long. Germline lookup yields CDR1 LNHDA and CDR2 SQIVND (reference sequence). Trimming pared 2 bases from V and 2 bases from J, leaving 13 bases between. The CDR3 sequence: CASSITGRVGNQPQHF. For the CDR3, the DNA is TGTGCCAGTAGTATAACAGGCAGGGTAGGCAATCAGCCCCAGCATTTT.

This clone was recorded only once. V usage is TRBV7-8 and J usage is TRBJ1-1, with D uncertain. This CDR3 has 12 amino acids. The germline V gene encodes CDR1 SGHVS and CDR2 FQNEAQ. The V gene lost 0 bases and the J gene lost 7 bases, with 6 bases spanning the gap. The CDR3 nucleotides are TGTGCCAGCAGCTTAGCTGGCGGTGAAGCTTTCTTT. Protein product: CASSLAGGEAFF. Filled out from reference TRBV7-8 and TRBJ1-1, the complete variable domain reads GAGVSQSPRYKVAKRGQDVALRCDPISGHVSLFWYQQALGQGPEFLTYFQNEAQLDKSGLPSDRFFAERPEGSVSTLKIQRTQQEDSAVYLCASSLAGGEAFFGQGTRLTVV.

The CDR3 sequence is CSVVQLTGTSYEQYF. In nucleotides, the CDR3 is TGCAGCGTTGTCCAATTGACAGGAACCTCCTACGAGCAGTACTTC. The genes are TRBV29-1 and TRBJ2-7; D might be TRBD1 (6 bases). Trimming removed 4 bases from V and 0 bases from J, with 16 bases in between. The germline V gene encodes CDR1 SQVTM and CDR2 ANQGSEA. The CDR3 sequence is 15 residues long.

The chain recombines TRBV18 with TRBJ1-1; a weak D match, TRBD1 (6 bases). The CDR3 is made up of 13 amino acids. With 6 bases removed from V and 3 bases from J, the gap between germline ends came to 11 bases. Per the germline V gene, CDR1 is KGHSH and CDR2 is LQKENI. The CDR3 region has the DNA TGTGCCAGCTCCCCTCAGGGGTACACTGAAGCTTTCTTT. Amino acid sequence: CASSPQGYTEAFF.

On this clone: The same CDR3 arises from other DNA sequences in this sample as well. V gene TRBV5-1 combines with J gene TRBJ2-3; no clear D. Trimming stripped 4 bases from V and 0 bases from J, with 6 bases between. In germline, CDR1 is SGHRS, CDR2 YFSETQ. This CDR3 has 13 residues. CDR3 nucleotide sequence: TGCGCCAGCAGCAGAGGTAGCACAGATACGCAGTATTTT. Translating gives CASSRGSTDTQYF.

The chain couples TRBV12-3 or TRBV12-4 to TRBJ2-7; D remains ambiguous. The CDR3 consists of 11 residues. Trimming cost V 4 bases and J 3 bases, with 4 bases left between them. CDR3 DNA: TGTGCCAGCAGTTCTTACTACGAGCAGTACTTC. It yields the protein CASSSYYEQYF.